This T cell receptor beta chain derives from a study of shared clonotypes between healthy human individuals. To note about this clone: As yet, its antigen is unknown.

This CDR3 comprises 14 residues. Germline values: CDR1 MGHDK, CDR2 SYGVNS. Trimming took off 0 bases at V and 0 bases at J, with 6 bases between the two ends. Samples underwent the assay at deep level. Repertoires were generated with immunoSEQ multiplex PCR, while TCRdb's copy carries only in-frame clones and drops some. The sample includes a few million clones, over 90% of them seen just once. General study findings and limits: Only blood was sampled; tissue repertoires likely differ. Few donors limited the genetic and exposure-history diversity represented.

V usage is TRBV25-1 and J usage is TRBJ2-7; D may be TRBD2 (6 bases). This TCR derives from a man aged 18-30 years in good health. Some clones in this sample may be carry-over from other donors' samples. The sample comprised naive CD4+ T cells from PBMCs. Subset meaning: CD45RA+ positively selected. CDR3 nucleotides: TGTGCCAGCAGTGAATACGGGAGCTCCTACGAGCAGTACTTC. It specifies CASSEYGSSYEQYF.